The sequence of this T cell receptor beta chain was determined in a study of shared clonotypes between healthy human individuals. General study findings and limits: Estimated richness was generally greater in naive than memory subsets.

About this clone: Its specificity is not known. This sample includes further DNA sequences coding for the same CDR3.

Between the trimmed V and J ends, which lost 3 bases and 8 bases, there was a span of 13 bases. CDR3 length equals 13 residues. Per germline, CDR1 KGHSH and CDR2 LQKENI. The authors distributed each subset's genomic DNA evenly over several immunoSEQ plates. Methods used by the authors: With immunoSEQ giving junction-only sequences and no quality scores, filtering differed. Clones were read by immunoSEQ multiplex PCR, and TCRdb kept only the in-frame ones, dropping some. That table is the source of V, J and clone size, and D and trimming were worked out from the DNA. The sample holds roughly 2,300,000 clones, roughly 92% seen once.

The material sequenced was naive CD4+ T cells from PBMCs. Specified subset: CD45RA+ positively selected. The gene calls are TRBV18 and TRBJ1-2; D ambiguous. The clonotype originates from a young man in good health. Some clones in this sample may be carry-over from other donors' samples. The CDR3 nucleotides are TGTGCCAGCTCACCTAGCCGGGAGGACGGCTACACCTTC. Protein sequence: CASSPSREDGYTF.